The 32 T cell receptor beta chains in this list originate from one sample, sequenced in a study of blood T cell repertoires in COVID-19. Generated by immunoSEQ multiplex PCR, the TCRdb table keeps only in-frame clones and is missing some. The sample yields a few hundred thousand clones, roughly 90% seen once. Sequenced material: peripheral blood. These receptors came from a woman in her forties or fifties with active or convalescent COVID-19.

The rearrangement joins TRBV5-1 to TRBJ2-3; 16 positions match TRBD2. CDR3 size: 16 residues. Trimming took 4 bases from V and 6 from J; bases not matched to a gene: 5. Germline CDR1 reads SGHRS; CDR2 reads YFSETQ. The CDR3 nucleotides read TGCGCCAGCAGCCAGGGACTAGCGGGGGGGCTGGATACGCAGTATTTT. It translates to CASSQGLAGGLDTQYF.

The chain joins TRBV5-4 to TRBJ2-1, with 8 bases that match TRBD2. In germline, CDR1 is SGHNT, CDR2 YYREEE (reference sequence). Trimming took 4 bases from V and 6 from J; bases not matched to a gene: 12. The CDR3 covers 16 residues. CDR3 in amino acids: CASSEPGLVGSNEQFF. CDR3 in DNA: TGTGCCAGCAGCGAACCGGGACTAGTGGGCTCCAATGAGCAGTTCTTC.

This chain links TRBV15 with TRBJ2-7, with D unresolved. Germline V gene data show CDR1 as LNHNV and CDR2 as YYDKDF (reference sequence). CDR3 length: 12 amino acids. Trimming took off 0 bases at V and 3 bases at J, with 3 bases between the two ends. CDR3 loop: CATSRERYEQYF. The CDR3 nucleotides are TGTGCCACCAGCAGAGAGCGCTACGAGCAGTACTTC.

CDR3 region: CASSSPSGVGDTQYF. The CDR3, as DNA: TGTGCCAGCAGCTCCCCTAGCGGGGTGGGTGATACGCAGTATTTT. The chain links TRBV7-6 to TRBJ2-3; 9 bases agree with TRBD2. V shed 4 bases and J 6 bases; nucleotides not matched to a gene: 8. This CDR3 region has 15 residues. Germline V CDR1 and CDR2: SGHVS, FNYEAQ.

The J gene is TRBJ1-6, the V gene TRBV7-2; possibly TRBD1 for D (5 bases). From germline, CDR1 is SGHTA and CDR2 FQGNSA. This CDR3 region has 14 residues. V lost 1 base and J lost 6, with 7 bases in between. CDR3 loop: CASSLEQANSPLHF. The CDR3 region has the DNA TGTGCCAGCAGCTTAGAACAGGCTAATTCACCCCTCCACTTT.

The genes are TRBV12-3 or TRBV12-4 and TRBJ1-5; D remains ambiguous. V shed 1 base and J shed 7 bases, with 8 bases lying between them. The CDR3 spans 13 residues. DNA of the CDR3: TGTGCCAGCAGTTTAGGGGAGAGGCAGCCCCAGCATTTT. It is translated as CASSLGERQPQHF.

The chain combines TRBV6-2 or TRBV6-3 with TRBJ1-3; possible D gene TRBD1, 6 bases. V lost 2 bases and J 0 bases, leaving 11 bases between the germline ends. Germline V gives CDR1 MNHEY, CDR2 SVGEGT. The CDR3 consists of 16 residues. The CDR3 region has the DNA TGTGCCAGCAGTTACGGAGGACAGTCCTCTGGAAACACCATATATTTT. It specifies CASSYGGQSSGNTIYF.

The chain joins TRBV10-3 to TRBJ1-6; 11 bases line up with TRBD1. The CDR3 runs to 19 residues. Germline CDR1 ENHRY, CDR2 SYGVKD. Trimming cost V 10 bases and J 1 base; bases outside gene matches: 15. As DNA, the CDR3 is TGTGCCACCACTGAACGGACAGGGGGCGGCAAGTCCTATAATTCACCCCTCCACTTT. It encodes CATTERTGGGKSYNSPLHF.

This sequence joins TRBV5-6 and TRBJ2-1, with 8 bases lining up with TRBD2. Germline CDR1 is SGHDT and CDR2 is YYEEEE. V gave up 4 bases and J gave up 0 bases; unmatched junction bases: 3. The CDR3 sequence is 15 residues long. The CDR3 loop reads CASSPGGSSYNEQFF. For the CDR3, the DNA is TGTGCCAGCAGCCCGGGGGGGAGCTCCTACAATGAGCAGTTCTTC.

This clone was picked up one time. The chain has TRBV6-5 and TRBJ1-2; a possible D gene is TRBD1 (5 bases). The germline V and J ends were trimmed by 5 bases and 3 bases, with 7 bases remaining between them. Germline-derived CDR1 and CDR2 are MNHEY and SVGAGI. The CDR3 contains 12 residues. The CDR3 loop reads CASSRDYYGYTF. CDR3 nucleotide sequence: TGTGCCAGCAGTCGGGACTACTATGGCTACACCTTC.

V is TRBV27 and J is TRBJ2-1, with 8 bases identical to TRBD1. CDR1 and CDR2 from the germline V gene are MNHEY and SMNVEV (reference sequence). The trim removed 3 bases at V and 8 bases at J, leaving 6 bases unmatched. The CDR3 sequence is 14 residues long. The CDR3 DNA sequence: TGTGCCAGCAGTTTCCTCCAGGGGGCCTATGAGCAGTTCTTC. This sequence encodes CASSFLQGAYEQFF.

In its sample, this clone is medium-sized. CDR3 protein: CASSLAIGNEQFF. In nucleotides, the CDR3 is TGTGCCAGCAGCTTGGCCATCGGGAATGAGCAGTTCTTC. The J gene is TRBJ2-1, the V gene TRBV5-8, with D unclear. The V and J ends lost 0 bases and 7 bases respectively, with 8 bases between them. The CDR3 is made up of 13 amino acids. Germline values: CDR1 SGHTS, CDR2 YDEGEE.

J is TRBJ1-1 and V is TRBV9, with 8 bases fitting TRBD1. Germline CDR1 is SGDLS and CDR2 is YYNGEE. With 4 bases clipped from V and 7 bases from J, the junction kept 12 bases outside the gene matches. CDR3 length: 15 residues. The CDR3 DNA reads as TGTGCCAGCAGCTCCGGCCAGACAGGGGCCGGTGAAGCTTTCTTT. Its translation: CASSSGQTGAGEAFF.

The chain joins TRBV27 to TRBJ1-2; tentative D call: TRBD1 (5 bases). The CDR3 runs 14 residues. Germline lookup yields CDR1 MNHEY and CDR2 SMNVEV (reference sequence). The V end was cut by 0 bases, the J end by 2 bases, with 7 bases between. In DNA, the CDR3 is TGTGCCAGCAGTTTATCAGCAGGGAACTATGGCTACACCTTC. This codes for CASSLSAGNYGYTF.

V gene TRBV9 combines with J gene TRBJ2-3; TRBD2 aligns across 10 bases. CDR1 is SGDLS, CDR2 YYNGEE, per germline. V shed 3 bases and J 7 bases; nucleotides not matched to a gene: 14. The CDR3 is 17 amino acids. This chain's CDR3 is CASSAEGRASGSNTQYF. The CDR3 nucleotides are TGTGCCAGCAGCGCCGAGGGGAGGGCTAGCGGGAGTAATACGCAGTATTTT.

V gene TRBV6-1 combines with J gene TRBJ2-1; D is ambiguous. Trimming removed 3 bases from V and 10 bases from J, with 16 bases in between. Germline CDR1 and CDR2: MNHNS and SASEGT. The CDR3 sequence is 14 residues long. The CDR3 nucleotides read TGTGCCAGCAGTGATCCGGTCCTACTCGGGGAGCAGTTCTTC. Translating it yields CASSDPVLLGEQFF.

Details on this clone: The junction departs from germline at one end; a sequencing error may be responsible. This rearrangement joins TRBV7-7 to TRBJ2-7; 7 nucleotides match TRBD2. Germline CDR1 is SSHAT and CDR2 is FNYEAQ (reference sequence). The CDR3 sequence is 19 residues long. Here the CDR3 reads CASSPPPHYHVGGVYEQYF. The DNA for the CDR3 is TGTGCTAGCAGCCCCCCGCCGCACTACCATGTGGGGGGGGTCTACGAGCAGTACTTC. The entire variable domain, with the rest obtained from reference TRBV7-7 and TRBJ2-7, is as follows: GAGVSQSPRYKVTKRGQDVTLRCDPISSHATLYWYQQALGQGPEFLTYFNYEAQPDKSGLPSDRFSAERPEGSISTLTIQRTEQRDSAMYRCASSPPPHYHVGGVYEQYFGPGTRLTVT.

The rearrangement uses TRBV27 and TRBJ2-3; D perhaps matches TRBD2 (6 bases). CDR3 length equals 14 residues. CDR1 is MNHEY, CDR2 SMNVEV, per germline (reference sequence). V lost 4 bases to trimming and J lost 0 bases, with 8 bases between them. This CDR3 is CASSSGLSTDTQYF. The CDR3 DNA reads as TGTGCCAGCAGTTCCGGACTAAGCACAGATACGCAGTATTTT.

The chain has TRBV7-2 and TRBJ1-3; TRBD1 is a possible D gene (5 bases). Looked up from germline, CDR1 is SGHTA and CDR2 is FQGNSA. This CDR3 region has 13 residues. Trimming removed 5 bases at V and 4 bases at J, with 9 bases between. CDR3 sequence: CASSTRQGNTIYF. As DNA, the CDR3 is TGTGCCAGCAGCACCCGACAGGGAAACACCATATATTTT.

This chain connects TRBV30 to TRBJ2-7; 11 bases match TRBD2. With V trimmed by 1 base and J by 7 bases, 9 bases remained unmatched. There are 15 residues in the CDR3. Per the germline V gene, CDR1 is GTSNPN and CDR2 is SVGIG (reference sequence). DNA for the CDR3: TGTGCCTGGAGTGGTAGCGGGAGGGCTTGGGGGGAGCAGTACTTC. It is translated as CAWSGSGRAWGEQYF.

The V and J genes are TRBV30 and TRBJ1-5, with a tentative D call TRBD1 (5 bases). V gave up 0 bases and J gave up 9 bases, with 18 bases separating them. The CDR3 is made up of 15 amino acids. Germline V CDR1 and CDR2: GTSNPN, SVGIG (reference sequence). The CDR3 bases are TGTGCCTGGAGTGTAGACTGGGCCGCGGGGACGCCCCAGCATTTT. Residues: CAWSVDWAAGTPQHF.

The chain recombines TRBV24-1 with TRBJ2-1, with D perhaps matching TRBD1 (5 bases). Germline V gene data show CDR1 as KGHDR and CDR2 as SFDVKD. The ends were cut back, 10 bases at V and 4 bases at J, with 7 bases in the middle. The CDR3 contains 11 residues. The DNA of the CDR3 is TGTGCCACAGGGGCTTACAATGAGCAGTTCTTC. It yields the protein CATGAYNEQFF.

V and J are TRBV7-9 and TRBJ2-4, with 14 nucleotides matching TRBD2. CDR1 is SEHNR and CDR2 is FQNEAQ in the germline V gene (reference sequence). The ends lost 5 bases at V and 1 base at J; junction bases unmatched: 10. This CDR3 has 19 amino acids. The CDR3 loop is CASSPPRLAGGGAKNIQYF. CDR3 nucleotide sequence: TGTGCCAGCAGCCCCCCGAGACTAGCGGGAGGGGGGGCCAAAAACATTCAGTACTTC. The full variable domain, completed using reference TRBV7-9 and TRBJ2-4, is DTGVSQNPRHKITKRGQNVTFRCDPISEHNRLYWYRQTLGQGPEFLTYFQNEAQLEKSRLLSDRFSAERPKGSFSTLEIQRTEQGDSAMYLCASSPPRLAGGGAKNIQYFGAGTRLSVL.

The chain carries TRBV23-1 and TRBJ1-5; D is perhaps TRBD1 (5 bases). TRBV23-1 is identified as an open reading frame with a role that is uncertain. The CDR3 spans 16 residues. Trimming pared 2 bases from V and 2 bases from J, leaving 13 bases between. The DNA of the CDR3 is TGCGCCAGCAGTCAAACGGGGGGTAGGGGCAATCAGCCCCAGCATTTT. Translating gives CASSQTGGRGNQPQHF.

This chain joins TRBV18 and TRBJ1-1; 7 nucleotides align to TRBD1. V trimming: 3 bases; J trimming: 7 bases; junction bases outside the gene matches: 8. Germline V CDR1 and CDR2: KGHSH, LQKENI. The CDR3 is made up of 14 amino acids. The CDR3 DNA follows: TGTGCCAGCTCACCTCAAACAGGGGTGGGTGAAGCTTTCTTT. It translates to CASSPQTGVGEAFF. Full variable domain (remainder filled in from reference TRBV18 and TRBJ1-1): NAGVMQNPRHLVRRRGQEARLRCSPMKGHSHVYWYRQLPEEGLKFMVYLQKENIIDESGMPKERFSAEFPKEGPSILRIQQVVRGDSAAYFCASSPQTGVGEAFFGQGTRLTVV.

Note on this clone: One end of the junction does not line up with germline, which may come from a read error. The chain employs TRBV7-9 and TRBJ2-5; TRBD2 matches at 9 bases. Germline CDR1 reads SEHNR; CDR2 reads FQNEAQ (reference sequence). This CDR3 is 13 amino acids long. This chain's CDR3 is CASSVAGEETQYF. The CDR3 DNA is TGTGCCAGCAGCGTAGCGGGAGAAGAGACCCAGTACTTC.

The chain couples TRBV5-1 to TRBJ2-2; TRBD1 aligns across 9 bases. This CDR3 comprises 15 residues. Per germline, CDR1 SGHRS and CDR2 YFSETQ. With V trimmed by 0 bases and J by 4 bases, 1 base remained unmatched. CDR3 loop: CASSLVGQGTGELFF. CDR3 DNA: TGCGCCAGCAGCTTGGTGGGACAGGGCACCGGGGAGCTGTTTTTT.

The chain combines TRBV29-1 with TRBJ2-3; D is perhaps TRBD2 (7 bases). Germline CDR1 is SQVTM and CDR2 is ANQGSEA. CDR3 length: 15 amino acids. With 1 base removed from V and 2 bases from J, the gap between germline ends came to 13 bases. The CDR3 region has the DNA TGCAGCGTTGAAGCCCGGGGGGCCATCACAGATACGCAGTATTTT. Protein product: CSVEARGAITDTQYF.

This sequence joins TRBV28 and TRBJ1-2; possible D gene TRBD1, 5 bases. Germline V gene sequence: CDR1 MDHEN, CDR2 SYDVKM. CDR3 length equals 13 residues. The V end was cut by 4 bases, the J end by 7 bases, with 13 bases between. CDR3 sequence (DNA): TGTGCCAGCAGTTCAGGGTCCCCCCCTGGCTACACCTTC. Amino acids: CASSSGSPPGYTF.

This chain uses TRBV10-3 with TRBJ1-1, with a weak D call TRBD1 (6 bases). CDR1 and CDR2 from the germline V gene are ENHRY and SYGVKD. Trimming cost V 10 bases and J 1 base, with 13 bases left between them. The CDR3 has 13 amino acids. CDR3 residues: CASGGAWNTEAFF. The CDR3 DNA is TGTGCCAGTGGGGGGGCGTGGAACACTGAAGCTTTCTTT.

J is TRBJ1-5 and V is TRBV2; 9 bases line up with TRBD1. The germline gives CDR1 SNHLY, CDR2 FYNNEI. The CDR3 totals 15 residues. Trimming at V came to 5 bases and at J to 4 bases, leaving 6 bases not matched to a gene. The CDR3 loop is CASSPEQGANQPQHF. CDR3 bases: TGTGCCAGCAGTCCGGAACAGGGGGCTAATCAGCCCCAGCATTTT.

The sample holds one count of this clone. The chain carries TRBV18 and TRBJ2-5; 13 bases map to TRBD2. The V gene end was trimmed by 0 bases and the J gene end by 5 bases; junction bases not matched to a gene: 6. The CDR3 has 17 residues. CDR1 and CDR2 (germline): KGHSH, LQKENI. This CDR3 reads CASSPPGLAGRWETQYF. The CDR3 DNA sequence: TGTGCCAGCTCACCACCGGGACTAGCGGGAAGGTGGGAGACCCAGTACTTC.